The next 5 T cell receptor beta chains were all read from a single sample in a study of molecular identifiers for immune sequencing clone quantification. TCRdb itself ran the PCR reads through MiXCR, one entry per CDR3 protein. Of approximately 97,000 distinct CDR3 sequences in the sample, approximately 24% are singletons; the top ten hold more than 0.8%. The specimen was naive CD8+ T cells from blood, with Jurkat cell RNA spiked in. Subset here: FACS-sorted CD8+CD4-CCR7+CD45RA+ naive T cells. Every receptor here comes from a human donor in good health. Some libraries in this study had Jurkat cell RNA spiked in.

A note on this clonotype: The missing conserved phenylalanine or tryptophan at the end of this CDR3 makes a read error likely. V is TRBV29-1 and J is TRBJ2-1, with D unclear. The CDR3 length is 12 residues. Germline-derived CDR1 and CDR2 are SQVTM and ANQGSEA. The CDR3 loop reads CRVTVVGVEQFI. CDR3 DNA sequence: TGCAGAGTTACCGTTGTTGGAGTTGAGCAGTTCATC.

This clonotype was counted only a few times. The gene calls are TRBV7-2 and TRBJ2-2; D is undetermined. The CDR3 has 15 residues. Per the germline V gene, CDR1 is SGHTA and CDR2 is FQGNSA. Trimming stripped 1 base from V and 7 bases from J, with 13 bases between. The CDR3 loop reads CASSLVRPRDGELFF. The DNA of the CDR3 is TGTGCCAGCAGCTTAGTGCGGCCAAGGGACGGGGAGCTGTTTTTT.

In its sample, this clonotype was seen many times. The CDR3 is CASSQDKALYYEQYF. In nucleotides, the CDR3 is TGTGCCAGCAGCCAAGATAAGGCGCTTTACTACGAGCAGTACTTC. The J gene is TRBJ2-7, the V gene TRBV4-2; D is undetermined. Germline V CDR1 and CDR2: LGHNA, YNFKEQ. CDR3 size: 15 residues. Between the trimmed V and J ends, which lost 0 bases and 3 bases, there was a span of 12 bases.

The sample holds many counts of this clonotype. The chain is built from TRBV5-5 and TRBJ2-1, with D unresolved. V lost 7 bases and J lost 3, with 11 bases in between. The CDR3 length is 13 residues. The germline V gene encodes CDR1 SGHKS and CDR2 YYEKEE (reference sequence). CDR3 DNA sequence: TGTGCCAGCCTGGCCAGCGACTACAATGAGCAGTTCTTC. Protein sequence: CASLASDYNEQFF.

A remark on this clonotype: One end of the junction varies from germline; a read error may be responsible. The J gene is TRBJ1-4, the V gene TRBV4-3, with 9 positions matching TRBD1. In germline, CDR1 is LGHNA, CDR2 YSLEER. This CDR3 is built from 17 residues. The CDR3 nucleotides are TGCGCCAACAGCCAAGATTCGCCCGGGACAGGGAATGAAAAACTGTTTTTT. It yields the protein CANSQDSPGTGNEKLFF.